This is a list of T cell receptor beta chains from one sample in a study of shared clonotypes between healthy human individuals. Generated by immunoSEQ multiplex PCR, the TCRdb table keeps only in-frame clones and is missing some. The sample yields over a million clones, around 78% seen once. Sequencing used memory CD4+ T cells from PBMCs. These receptors were taken from a man aged 18 to 35 in good health. Some clones in this sample may be carry-over from other donors' samples. CDR3s include the opening cysteine and the closing phenylalanine or tryptophan. D genes are given only for firm matches. Rows may omit the clone size; those that give it use once, few, many or a size class.

CDR3 protein	CDR3 DNA	D gene	J gene	clone size	V gene
CASSLARFGRENEQYF	TGTGCCAGCAGCTTAGCGCGGTTCGGCAGGGAAAACGAGCAGTACTTC	-	TRBJ2-7	once	TRBV7-8
CAWRGKIAANTGELFF	TGTGCCTGGAGGGGAAAAATAGCGGCGAACACCGGGGAGCTGTTTTTT	-	TRBJ2-2	-	TRBV30
CASSSSIGNTYQETQYF	TGCGCCAGCAGCTCCTCGATTGGGAATACGTACCAAGAGACCCAGTACTTC	-	TRBJ2-5	-	TRBV5-1
CASSRNPRGPQETQYF	TGCGCCAGCAGCCGCAACCCTAGAGGACCTCAAGAGACCCAGTACTTC	-	TRBJ2-5	-	TRBV4-1
CASSFYRDRGDYGYTF	TGTGCCAGCAGCTTTTACCGGGACAGGGGCGACTATGGCTACACCTTC	TRBD1	TRBJ1-2	-	TRBV7-9
CASSSGTGVMETQYF	TGTGCCAGCAGTTCCGGGACAGGGGTAATGGAGACCCAGTACTTC	TRBD1	TRBJ2-5	-	TRBV7-3
CASRPRTGGALDYGYTF	TGTGCCAGCAGGCCCCGGACAGGGGGCGCATTAGACTATGGCTACACCTTC	TRBD1	TRBJ1-2	-	TRBV7-2
CASSPQVNTEAFF	TGTGCCAGCAGTCCGCAGGTTAACACTGAAGCTTTCTTT	-	TRBJ1-1	few	TRBV6-6
CASSLSRGQGEGYEQYF	TGTGCCAGCAGTTTATCCCGCGGACAGGGGGAAGGGTACGAGCAGTACTTC	TRBD1	TRBJ2-7	-	TRBV27
CASSVAPGQGNTEAFF	TGTGCCAGCAGCGTAGCTCCGGGACAGGGCAACACTGAAGCTTTCTTT	TRBD1	TRBJ1-1	-	TRBV9
CASRTRQGGTEKLFF	TGTGCCAGCAGAACTAGACAGGGGGGAACCGAAAAACTGTTTTTT	TRBD1	TRBJ1-4	-	TRBV28
CASSLNTGQGYGYTF	TGTGCCAGCAGTTTAAATACGGGACAGGGGTATGGCTACACCTTC	TRBD1	TRBJ1-2	many	TRBV7-9
CATEGSNYGYTF	TGTGCCACCGAGGGCTCCAACTATGGCTACACCTTC	-	TRBJ1-2	-	TRBV6-6
CASSVLDRGYEQYF	TGTGCCAGCAGTGTTTTGGACAGGGGGTACGAGCAGTACTTC	TRBD1	TRBJ2-7	once	TRBV6-4
CASSQEVGGLINYGYTF	TGCGCCAGCAGCCAAGAAGTAGGGGGGCTAATCAACTATGGCTACACCTTC	-	TRBJ1-2	many	TRBV4-1